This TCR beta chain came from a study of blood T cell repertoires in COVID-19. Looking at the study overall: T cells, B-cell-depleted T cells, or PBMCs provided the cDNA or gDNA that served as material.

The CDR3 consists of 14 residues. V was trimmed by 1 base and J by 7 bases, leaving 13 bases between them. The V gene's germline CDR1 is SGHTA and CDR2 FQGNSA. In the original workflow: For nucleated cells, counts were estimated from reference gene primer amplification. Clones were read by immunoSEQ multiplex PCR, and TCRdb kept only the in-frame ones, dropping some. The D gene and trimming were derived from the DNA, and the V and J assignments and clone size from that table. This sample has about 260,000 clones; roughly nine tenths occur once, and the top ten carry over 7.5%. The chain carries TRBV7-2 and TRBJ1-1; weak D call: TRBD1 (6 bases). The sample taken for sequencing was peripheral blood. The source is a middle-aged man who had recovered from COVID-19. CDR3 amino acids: CASSLEGQRIEAFF. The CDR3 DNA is TGTGCCAGCAGCTTAGAAGGACAGCGAATTGAAGCTTTCTTT. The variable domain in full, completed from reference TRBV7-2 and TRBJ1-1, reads GAGVSQSPSNKVTEKGKDVELRCDPISGHTALYWYRQSLGQGLEFLIYFQGNSAPDKSGLPSDRFSAERTGGSVSTLTIQRTQQEDSAVYLCASSLEGQRIEAFFGQGTRLTVV.